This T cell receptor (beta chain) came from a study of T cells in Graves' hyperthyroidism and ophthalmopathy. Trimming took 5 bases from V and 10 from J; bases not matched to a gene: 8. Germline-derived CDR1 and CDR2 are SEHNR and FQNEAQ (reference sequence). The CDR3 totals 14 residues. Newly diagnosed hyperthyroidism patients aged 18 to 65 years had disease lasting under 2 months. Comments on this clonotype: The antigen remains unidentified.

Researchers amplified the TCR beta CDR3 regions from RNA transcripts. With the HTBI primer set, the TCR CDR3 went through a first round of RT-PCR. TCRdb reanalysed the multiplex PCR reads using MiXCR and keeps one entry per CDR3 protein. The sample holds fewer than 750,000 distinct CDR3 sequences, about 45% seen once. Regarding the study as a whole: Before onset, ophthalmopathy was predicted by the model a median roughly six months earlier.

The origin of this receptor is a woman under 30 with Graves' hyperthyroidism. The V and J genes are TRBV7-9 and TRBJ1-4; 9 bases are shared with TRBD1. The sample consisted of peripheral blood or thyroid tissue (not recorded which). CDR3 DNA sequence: TGTGCCAGCAGCCCGGGACAGGGTCTCGTAAAACTGTTTTTT. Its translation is CASSPGQGLVKLFF.